These T cell receptor beta chains were read from a single sample in a study of blood T cell repertoires in COVID-19. The data were produced by immunoSEQ multiplex PCR, yet TCRdb's version contains in-frame clones alone and is incomplete. The sample contains approximately 210,000 clones, roughly 87% of which appear only once. The sample taken for sequencing was PBMCs or T cells enriched from blood (not recorded which). The receptors stem from a woman aged 25 to 39 who had recovered from COVID-19. CDR3s include the opening cysteine and the closing phenylalanine or tryptophan. Each record gives: V gene, clone size, D gene, J gene, CDR3 DNA, CDR3 protein. A D gene is named only where the DNA matches it firmly. Part of the rows lack a size; the others show once, few, many or a class for expanded clones.

v_gene: TRBV4-3
abundance: -
d_gene: -
j_gene: TRBJ2-7
CDR3nt: TGCGCCAGCAGCCAAGGTCGCGGAGCCTACGAGCAGTACTTC
CDR3aa: CASSQGRGAYEQYF

v_gene: TRBV24-1
abundance: -
d_gene: -
j_gene: TRBJ2-7
CDR3nt: TGTGCCACCAGTGATCGGACGGAGGGCTCCTACGAGCAGTACTTC
CDR3aa: CATSDRTEGSYEQYF

v_gene: TRBV4-1
abundance: -
d_gene: TRBD2
j_gene: TRBJ2-1
CDR3nt: TGCGCCAGCAGCCAAGGGGTACTAGCGGGACTCTACAATGAGCAGTTCTTC
CDR3aa: CASSQGVLAGLYNEQFF

v_gene: TRBV30
abundance: -
d_gene: -
j_gene: TRBJ1-5
CDR3nt: TGTGCCTGGAGTCCCGGGACTGCTAATCAGCCCCAGCATTTT
CDR3aa: CAWSPGTANQPQHF

v_gene: TRBV11-3
abundance: -
d_gene: -
j_gene: TRBJ1-1
CDR3nt: TGTGCCAGCAGCTTAGTTTTGGGAGGCACTGAAGCTTTCTTT
CDR3aa: CASSLVLGGTEAFF

v_gene: TRBV19
abundance: -
d_gene: -
j_gene: TRBJ1-6
CDR3nt: TGTGCCAGTAGTATAGACGTTAATTCACCCCTCCACTTT
CDR3aa: CASSIDVNSPLHF

v_gene: TRBV6-1
abundance: -
d_gene: TRBD1
j_gene: TRBJ1-2
CDR3nt: TGTGCCAGCAGTGAAACCACAGGGGAACTTGGCTACACCTTC
CDR3aa: CASSETTGELGYTF

v_gene: TRBV27
abundance: -
d_gene: -
j_gene: TRBJ1-6
CDR3nt: TGTGCCAGCAGTCCCCGGAAGTCAGCCAGGTCGAATTCACCCCTCCACTTT
CDR3aa: CASSPRKSARSNSPLHF

v_gene: TRBV5-1
abundance: once
d_gene: -
j_gene: TRBJ2-7
CDR3nt: TGCGCCAGCAGCTTCGCAGACAAGACCTACGAGCAGTACTTC
CDR3aa: CASSFADKTYEQYF

v_gene: TRBV5-8
abundance: -
d_gene: TRBD1
j_gene: TRBJ1-4
CDR3nt: TGTGCCAGCCCCCGAGGGGGCGAGGCTAATGAAAAACTGTTTTTT
CDR3aa: CASPRGGEANEKLFF

v_gene: TRBV19
abundance: -
d_gene: TRBD1
j_gene: TRBJ1-6
CDR3nt: TGTGCCAGTAGTATTCATCGGGACAGGAAAAATTCACCCCTCCACTTT
CDR3aa: CASSIHRDRKNSPLHF

v_gene: TRBV7-3
abundance: few
d_gene: -
j_gene: TRBJ1-5
CDR3nt: TGTGCCAGCAGCTCTACAGGAGATGGGCCCCAGCATTTT
CDR3aa: CASSSTGDGPQHF

v_gene: TRBV5-4
abundance: -
d_gene: TRBD1
j_gene: TRBJ2-7
CDR3nt: TGTGCCAGCAGCTTTAAGGGGGCGATCCACGAGCAGTACTTC
CDR3aa: CASSFKGAIHEQYF

v_gene: TRBV30
abundance: -
d_gene: TRBD1
j_gene: TRBJ2-7
CDR3nt: TGTGCCTGGAGTCGGCCGGGACAGGGTGGCGAGCAGTACTTC
CDR3aa: CAWSRPGQGGEQYF